This T cell receptor beta chain was found in a study of early T cells in non-severe SARS-CoV-2 infection. About the research overall: Chains from this unsorted whole-blood bulk RNA could not be paired.

Germline V gene data show CDR1 as DFQATT and CDR2 as SNEGSKA (reference sequence). There are 15 residues in the CDR3. Trimming removed 0 bases from V and 4 bases from J, with 14 bases in between. This clonotype was seen at least ten times. Antigen unknown. As part of library construction, unique molecular identifiers were attached to individual cDNA molecules. TCRdb analysed the 5' RACE reads with MiXCR anew, one entry per CDR3 protein. The sample has 45,000 to 65,000 distinct CDR3 sequences, 7% to 10% seen once. Overall study findings and caveats: Private and CD4 specificities were missed by VDJdb matching, skewed to anti-spike CD8.

The clonotype was recovered from an adult who was a healthcare worker with PCR-confirmed SARS-CoV-2 infection or an uninfected control (not recorded which). Sequencing was done on a sample of whole blood. The chain couples TRBV20-1 to TRBJ2-3; tentatively, D is TRBD2 (7 bases). CDR3 sequence (DNA): TGCAGTGCTAGAGATTGGGGGGGCCGGGCAGATACGCAGTATTTT. It specifies CSARDWGGRADTQYF.